This record concerns one TCR beta chain sequence. Its antigen is currently unknown. A library of TCRbeta sequences, prepared with unique molecular identifiers, was generated. TCRdb re-derived calls from the PCR reads in MiXCR, one entry per CDR3 protein. This sample yields around 600,000 distinct CDR3 sequences, of which around 23% are seen a single time; roughly 15% belongs to the top ten. The data were obtained in a study of T-cell reconstitution after alpha-beta-depleted transplantation in children. Notes on the study in general: T cells produced anew were the main source of T-cell counts and diversity one year after transplant. Reportedly, alpha-beta T cells present about two months post-transplant originated from several hundred expanded clones of graft origin.

The TCR comes from a boy under two years old who had a stem cell transplant for acute myeloid leukemia, so the T cells may come from the graft donor. The material sequenced was PBMCs, mostly from graft donor cells, taken 360 days after TCRalphabeta/CD19-depleted stem cell transplant.

CDR3 in amino acids: CASSYSDNYGYTF. Written as DNA, the CDR3 is TGTGCCAGCAGTTACTCAGATAACTATGGCTACACCTTC. The chain employs TRBV6-5 and TRBJ1-2; D is undetermined. The CDR3 runs to 13 residues. Trimming removed 0 bases from V and 1 base from J, with 3 bases in between. The germline gives CDR1 MNHEY, CDR2 SVGAGI.